Many counts were recorded for the clone carrying this T cell receptor beta chain. The sample's time point: longitudinal time-point 2. This sample is drawn from a study of neurological immune-mediated disorders. TCRdb re-analysed the 5' RACE reads in MiXCR, keeping a single row per CDR3 protein. Altogether about 49,000 distinct CDR3 sequences are present, around 13% being singletons, with the ten largest covering 4.5%. Between the trimmed V and J ends, which lost 0 bases and 9 bases, there was a span of 19 bases. Germline CDR1 and CDR2: DFQATT and SNEGSKA (reference sequence). The CDR3 loop spans 15 amino acids.

The sequence was collected from a male donor with HTLV-1-associated myelopathy (HAM/TSP). The chain uses TRBV20-1 and TRBJ2-3; tentatively, D is TRBD2 (6 bases). Sample: PBMCs. CDR3 loop: CSARELGLLLTTQYF. Written as DNA, the CDR3 is TGCAGTGCTAGAGAATTGGGACTGCTCCTGACGACGCAGTATTTT.